A single sample gave rise to the 29 T cell receptor beta chains below, sequenced in a study of blood T cell repertoires in COVID-19. TCRdb's table, derived via immunoSEQ multiplex PCR, lists solely in-frame clones and lacks some. The repertoire holds around 190,000 clones, with roughly 85% as singletons. Input material: peripheral blood. These receptors originate from a woman of 80 years or more with acute or convalescent COVID-19.

CDR3 DNA: TGCGCCAGCAGCGAGGGAACTAGTCTCGGCTACAATGAGCAGTTCTTC. This codes for CASSEGTSLGYNEQFF. The chain links TRBV10-1 to TRBJ2-1, with D possibly being TRBD2 (5 bases). The CDR3 spans 16 residues. Germline CDR1 WNHNN, CDR2 SYGVQD (reference sequence). Trimming removed 6 bases at V and 3 bases at J, with 18 bases between.

The chain's CDR3 is CASSLHRRDSRTTTYEQYF. The CDR3 DNA reads TGTGCCAGCAGTTTACACCGCCGGGACAGCCGAACCACCACCTACGAGCAGTACTTC. The chain carries TRBV27 and TRBJ2-7, with 7 bases matching TRBD1. After removal of 2 bases from V and 2 bases from J, the junction contained 18 bases not matched to a gene. CDR3 length: 19 amino acids. Germline V lookup: CDR1 MNHEY, CDR2 SMNVEV (reference sequence).

The chain employs TRBV4-3 and TRBJ2-1; 12 nucleotides match TRBD2. With 3 bases clipped from V and 3 bases from J, the junction kept 12 bases outside the gene matches. Looked up from germline, CDR1 is LGHNA and CDR2 is YSLEER. The CDR3 extends over 19 amino acids. This chain's CDR3 is CASSQVPQGLAGDYNEQFF. The CDR3 nucleotides are TGCGCCAGCAGCCAGGTCCCGCAGGGACTAGCGGGCGACTACAATGAGCAGTTCTTC.

The CDR3 DNA is TGTGCCAGTAGTTTGACAGGCCCCAATCAGCCCCAGCATTTT. Encoded protein: CASSLTGPNQPQHF. The rearrangement links TRBV19 to TRBJ1-5; possibly TRBD1 for D (6 bases). Germline V gene sequence: CDR1 LNHDA, CDR2 SQIVND (reference sequence). The CDR3 is 14 residues long. The V end was cut by 5 bases, the J end by 3 bases, with 11 bases between.

This clone came up many times. The genes are TRBV2 and TRBJ1-1; 9 bases line up with TRBD1. This CDR3 has 14 residues. The V segment lost 4 bases and the J segment 3 bases; nucleotides outside the gene matches: 3. Germline V gene lookup returns CDR1 SNHLY and CDR2 FYNNEI. CDR3 region: CASSGTGEDTEAFF. The CDR3 DNA follows: TGTGCCAGCAGTGGGACAGGGGAGGACACTGAAGCTTTCTTT.

This clone was recorded a few times. The chain links TRBV18 to TRBJ2-1; D perhaps matches TRBD2 (5 bases). Per germline, CDR1 KGHSH and CDR2 LQKENI. V lost 3 bases and J 2 bases, leaving 14 bases between the germline ends. The CDR3 is made up of 16 amino acids. As DNA, the CDR3 is TGTGCCAGCTCACCGTCCCCCGGGGTTACCTACAATGAGCAGTTCTTC. It encodes CASSPSPGVTYNEQFF.

In DNA, the CDR3 is TGTGCCAGCAGCCGGGACAGGGGACAGCCCCAGCATTTT. Translated: CASSRDRGQPQHF. The V gene is TRBV12-3 or TRBV12-4, the J gene TRBJ1-5, with 10 bases fitting TRBD1. This CDR3 region has 13 residues. V lost 6 bases, J lost 7 bases, and 3 bases stayed unmatched.

The genes are TRBV7-3 and TRBJ1-1; the match to TRBD1 covers 9 bases. The V and J ends lost 1 base and 3 bases, in that order; junction bases with no gene match: 3. There are 15 residues in the CDR3. Germline CDR1 is SGHTA and CDR2 is FQGTGA. The DNA of the CDR3 is TGTGCCAGCAGCTTAAGCGGGGACAGGGACACTGAAGCTTTCTTT. It specifies CASSLSGDRDTEAFF. Using reference TRBV7-3 and TRBJ1-1 for the parts outside the CDR3, the full variable domain is GAGVSQTPSNKVTEKGKYVELRCDPISGHTALYWYRQSLGQGPEFLIYFQGTGAADDSGLPNDRFFAVRPEGSVSTLKIQRTERGDSAVYLCASSLSGDRDTEAFFGQGTRLTVV.

The gene calls are TRBV6-5 and TRBJ2-5, with TRBD1 matching 8 bases. This CDR3 has 15 residues. The V gene's germline CDR1 is MNHEY and CDR2 SVGAGI. V was clipped by 6 bases and J by 3 bases; unmatched bases: 9. This CDR3 is CASRSLTGGKETQYF. In DNA form, the CDR3 reads TGTGCCAGCAGGTCACTAACAGGGGGAAAAGAGACCCAGTACTTC.

The genes are TRBV5-1 and TRBJ2-5; no reliable D call. The CDR3 contains 13 residues. From germline, CDR1 is SGHRS and CDR2 YFSETQ. Deletions cut 2 bases from V and 2 bases from J, with 7 bases between. The chain's CDR3 is CASSFYLQETQYF. CDR3 DNA sequence: TGCGCCAGCAGCTTTTATCTGCAAGAGACCCAGTACTTC.

The gene calls are TRBV24-1 and TRBJ2-3; 9 bases align to TRBD1. The CDR3 length is 15 residues. CDR1 is KGHDR and CDR2 is SFDVKD in the germline V gene. J gave up 6 bases and V 3 bases, and 6 bases lay outside the gene matches. This CDR3 is CATSDAQGAGDTQYF. The CDR3 DNA reads as TGTGCCACCAGTGATGCACAGGGGGCAGGGGATACGCAGTATTTT.

V and J are TRBV29-1 and TRBJ1-1, with TRBD1 identical over 8 bases. The V gene's germline CDR1 is SQVTM and CDR2 ANQGSEA. CDR3 length: 13 amino acids. V gave up 6 bases and J gave up 1 base; unmatched junction bases: 4. The CDR3 nucleotides are TGCAGCGTCACCACAGGGGGGAACACTGAAGCTTTCTTT. Encoded protein: CSVTTGGNTEAFF.

The rearrangement uses TRBV4-3 and TRBJ1-2; 8 bases are a match to TRBD1. After removal of 3 bases from V and 1 base from J, the junction contained 16 bases not matched to a gene. Germline values: CDR1 LGHNA, CDR2 YSLEER. The CDR3 totals 19 residues. CDR3 coding DNA: TGCGCCAGCAGCCAGGCCTCAGGGGGCGCGGGGGTTCGTAACTATGGCTACACCTTC. This gives the protein CASSQASGGAGVRNYGYTF.

The J gene is TRBJ2-1, the V gene TRBV10-2; TRBD2 aligns across 9 bases. V was pared by 11 bases and J by 7 bases, with 12 bases of the junction left unmatched. The CDR3 contains 14 residues. Germline assignment: CDR1 WSHSY and CDR2 SAAADI. In DNA, the CDR3 is TGCGCCTCGTTGGATAGCGGGAGTTGGAATGAGCAGTTCTTC. Translated, it gives CASLDSGSWNEQFF.

The genes are TRBV2 and TRBJ1-2; D not certain. Trimming removed 2 bases at V and 3 bases at J, with 7 bases between. CDR1 is SNHLY and CDR2 is FYNNEI in the germline V gene. CDR3 length: 13 residues. The CDR3 sequence is CASSESVYYGYTF. The DNA of the CDR3 is TGTGCCAGCAGTGAATCGGTTTACTATGGCTACACCTTC. The entire variable domain, with the rest obtained from reference TRBV2 and TRBJ1-2, is as follows: EPEVTQTPSHQVTQMGQEVILRCVPISNHLYFYWYRQILGQKVEFLVSFYNNEISEKSEIFDDQFSVERPDGSNFTLKIRSTKLEDSAMYFCASSESVYYGYTFGSGTRLTVV.

This clone was observed a few times. This chain links TRBV7-9 with TRBJ2-4; TRBD1 might be the D (9 bases). This CDR3 has 18 amino acids. Germline V gene sequence: CDR1 SEHNR, CDR2 FQNEAQ (reference sequence). Trimming cost V 1 base and J 14 bases, with 30 bases left between them. CDR3 in amino acids: CASSLGTSSGKPTGGKYF. CDR3 nucleotide sequence: TGTGCCAGCAGCTTAGGGACGAGTAGCGGGAAACCGACAGGGGGAAAGTACTTC.

The chain links TRBV7-9 to TRBJ1-1, with a tentative D call TRBD1 (5 bases). Looked up from germline, CDR1 is SEHNR and CDR2 is FQNEAQ (reference sequence). Trimming cost V 5 bases and J 8 bases, with 12 bases left between them. The CDR3 has 12 amino acids. The CDR3: CASSPGLGEAFF. In DNA, the CDR3 is TGTGCCAGCAGCCCAGGGTTAGGAGAAGCTTTCTTT.

The chain is built from TRBV6-5 and TRBJ1-2; no definite D call. CDR3 length: 15 residues. V lost 0 bases and J 4 bases, leaving 12 bases between the germline ends. Germline assignment: CDR1 MNHEY and CDR2 SVGAGI. CDR3 in amino acids: CASSYSGSLSYGYTF. The CDR3 region has the DNA TGTGCCAGCAGTTACTCGGGCAGCCTATCCTATGGCTACACCTTC.

The rearrangement uses TRBV5-1 and TRBJ1-1, with 10 bases aligning to TRBD1. V lost 2 bases, J lost 5 bases, and 9 bases stayed unmatched. In germline, CDR1 is SGHRS, CDR2 YFSETQ. This CDR3 is 16 amino acids long. The CDR3 protein is CASSFTGTGVRTEAFF. Here the CDR3 DNA reads TGCGCCAGCAGCTTTACCGGGACAGGGGTCAGGACTGAAGCTTTCTTT.

The chain combines TRBV7-2 with TRBJ2-1; 9 bases agree with TRBD1. The CDR3 loop spans 15 amino acids. The germline V gene encodes CDR1 SGHTA and CDR2 FQGNSA. V lost 5 bases, J lost 10 bases, and 12 bases stayed unmatched. CDR3 amino acids: CASSPGTGTFGEQFF. CDR3 nucleotide sequence: TGTGCCAGCAGCCCCGGGACAGGGACATTCGGCGAGCAGTTCTTC.

This clone was detected only a few times. The CDR3 DNA reads as TGCGCCAGCAGCTTGACAGGGCTCACTGAAGCTTTCTTT. It specifies CASSLTGLTEAFF. This chain uses TRBV5-1 with TRBJ1-1, with D possibly being TRBD1 (6 bases). V was trimmed by 1 base and J by 4 bases, leaving 8 bases between them. The CDR3 extends over 13 amino acids. Per the germline V gene, CDR1 is SGHRS and CDR2 is YFSETQ.

This clone has a single count. CDR3 bases: TGCGCCAGCAGCCACCCGGGACAGGTCTCCTACGAGCAGTACTTC. As protein: CASSHPGQVSYEQYF. J is TRBJ2-7 and V is TRBV4-1; 8 bases line up with TRBD1. J was trimmed by 0 bases and V by 3 bases; bases with no gene match: 4. Germline V gene sequence: CDR1 MGHRA, CDR2 YSYEKL. The length of the CDR3 is 15 residues.

The chain links TRBV2 to TRBJ2-3; 8 bases are a match to TRBD2. Trimming cost V 4 bases and J 0 bases; bases outside gene matches: 0. The length of the CDR3 is 14 residues. The germline V gene has CDR1 SNHLY and CDR2 FYNNEI. The CDR3 protein is CASSAGGSTDTQYF. The CDR3 DNA reads TGTGCCAGCAGTGCGGGGGGGAGCACAGATACGCAGTATTTT.

This clone was observed many times. The chain joins TRBV29-1 to TRBJ1-5; no clear D. V was pared by 5 bases and J by 0 bases, with 8 bases between. The CDR3 runs 13 residues. Looked up from germline, CDR1 is SQVTM and CDR2 is ANQGSEA. The CDR3 region has the DNA TGCAGCGTTTCGCAGTATAGCAATCAGCCCCAGCATTTT. Translating it yields CSVSQYSNQPQHF.

The chain employs TRBV5-1 and TRBJ2-3, with TRBD2 identical over 10 bases. V dropped 2 bases and J dropped 0; count of bases not matched to a gene: 6. The CDR3 loop spans 17 amino acids. CDR1 and CDR2 from the germline V gene are SGHRS and YFSETQ. In DNA, the CDR3 is TGCGCCAGCAGCTTCCTAGCGGGGGTACGGAGCACAGATACGCAGTATTTT. As protein: CASSFLAGVRSTDTQYF.

J is TRBJ1-4 and V is TRBV7-2, with D uncertain. The CDR3 spans 13 residues. V was pared by 2 bases and J by 5 bases, with 6 bases between. Germline V CDR1 and CDR2: SGHTA, FQGNSA. The CDR3 spells CASSLQVNEKLFF. The CDR3 bases are TGTGCCAGCAGCTTACAGGTGAATGAAAAACTGTTTTTT. Combining the CDR3 with reference TRBV7-2 and TRBJ1-4 gives the whole variable domain GAGVSQSPSNKVTEKGKDVELRCDPISGHTALYWYRQSLGQGLEFLIYFQGNSAPDKSGLPSDRFSAERTGGSVSTLTIQRTQQEDSAVYLCASSLQVNEKLFFGSGTQLSVL.

This clone was recorded once. Other DNA variants within this sample encode the same CDR3. The chain employs TRBV11-2 and TRBJ2-7, with 12 bases identical to TRBD2. The length of the CDR3 is 15 residues. The germline V gene encodes CDR1 SGHAT and CDR2 FQNNGV. V gave up 1 base and J gave up 4 bases; unmatched junction bases: 2. The CDR3 bases are TGTGCCAGCAGCTTAGGACTAGCGGGAGTATACGAGCAGTACTTC. This translates into CASSLGLAGVYEQYF.

The gene calls are TRBV30 and TRBJ2-7; perhaps TRBD2 as D (5 bases). The CDR3 contains 13 residues. Germline V gene sequence: CDR1 GTSNPN, CDR2 SVGIG (reference sequence). The germline V and J ends were trimmed by 7 bases and 3 bases, with 16 bases remaining between them. CDR3 DNA: TGTGCCTACCATCGGACTTTAGGCTACGAGCAGTACTTC. Its translation: CAYHRTLGYEQYF.

This chain joins TRBV3-1 (or the pseudogene TRBV3-2) and TRBJ1-6; tentative D call: TRBD1 (6 bases). The germline V gene encodes CDR1 LGHDT and CDR2 YNNKEL (reference sequence). V lost 2 bases, J lost 9 bases, and 17 bases lay in between. CDR3 length equals 16 residues. DNA of the CDR3: TGTGCCAGCAGCCAAAGTTTACGACAGGCGGGTTCACCCCTCCACTTT. Protein: CASSQSLRQAGSPLHF.